Reported below is one T cell receptor (beta chain). What it binds is unknown. These data belong to a study of CD8+CD57+ T cells in acquired aplastic anemia. Across the study: An average of about 3.4 ug of DNA was obtained from sorted CD4+ and CD8+ cells. Study results and limitations: Controls did not differ significantly from patients in CD8+ Simpson's diversity. Patients and controls shared 25 to 30 CD8+ CDR3 sequences, which appeared highly expressed in patients and within their immunodominant clones.

Genomic DNA acted as the template from which TCR beta VDJ combination and CDR3 sequence profiling were carried out. TCRdb itself ran the reads through MiXCR, one entry per CDR3 protein. The top ten clones hold 25% to 35% of a sample with 150,000 to 200,000 distinct CDR3 sequences, around 52% of them seen once. Sequenced patients had shown CD8+CD57+ cell expansion by flow cytometry. Therapy had not been given to patients before blood sampling. The CDR3 totals 13 residues. Germline assignment: CDR1 KGHDR and CDR2 SFDVKD. V dropped 4 bases and J dropped 3 bases, with 7 bases sitting between them. Sequenced sample: sorted CD4+, CD8+, or CD8+CD57+ T cells (not recorded which) from PBMCs. The chain is built from TRBV24-1 and TRBJ2-3; D may correspond to TRBD1 or TRBD2 (5 bases each). The clonotype was recovered from a human donor with aplastic anemia. CDR3 bases: TGTGCCACCAGTGAGGGGGAAACAGATACGCAGTATTTT. It is translated as CATSEGETDTQYF.